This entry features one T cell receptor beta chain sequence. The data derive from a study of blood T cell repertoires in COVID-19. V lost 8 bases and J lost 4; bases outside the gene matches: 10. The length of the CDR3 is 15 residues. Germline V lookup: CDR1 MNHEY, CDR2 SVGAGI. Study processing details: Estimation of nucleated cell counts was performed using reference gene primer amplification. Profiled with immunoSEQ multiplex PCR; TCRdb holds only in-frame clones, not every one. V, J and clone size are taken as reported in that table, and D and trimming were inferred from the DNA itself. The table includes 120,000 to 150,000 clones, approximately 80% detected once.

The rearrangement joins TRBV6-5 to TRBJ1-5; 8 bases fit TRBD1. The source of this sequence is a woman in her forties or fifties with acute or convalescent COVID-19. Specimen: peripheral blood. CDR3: CASDLQGAGNQPQHF. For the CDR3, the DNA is TGTGCCAGCGACCTCCAGGGGGCAGGTAATCAGCCCCAGCATTTT.